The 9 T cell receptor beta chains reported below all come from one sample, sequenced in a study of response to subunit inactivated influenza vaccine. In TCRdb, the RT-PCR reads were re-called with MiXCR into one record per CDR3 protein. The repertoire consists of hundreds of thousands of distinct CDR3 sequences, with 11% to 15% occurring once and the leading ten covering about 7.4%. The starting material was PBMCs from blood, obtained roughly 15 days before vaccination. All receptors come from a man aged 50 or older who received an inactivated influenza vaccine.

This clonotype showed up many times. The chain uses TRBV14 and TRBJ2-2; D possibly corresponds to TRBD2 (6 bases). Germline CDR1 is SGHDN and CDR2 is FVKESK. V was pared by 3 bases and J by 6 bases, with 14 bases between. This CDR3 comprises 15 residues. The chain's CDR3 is CASSHRGLSAGELFF. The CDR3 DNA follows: TGTGCCAGCAGCCATCGGGGACTCTCCGCCGGGGAGCTGTTTTTT.

The CDR3 reads CASSHTGLAGDNEQFF. CDR3 DNA: TGTGCCAGCAGCCACACGGGACTAGCGGGAGACAATGAGCAGTTCTTC. The chain links TRBV6-1 to TRBJ2-1; 14 nucleotides align to TRBD2. The CDR3 contains 16 residues. Germline values: CDR1 MNHNS, CDR2 SASEGT. V shed 6 bases, J shed 5 bases, and the junction held 6 bases outside the gene matches.

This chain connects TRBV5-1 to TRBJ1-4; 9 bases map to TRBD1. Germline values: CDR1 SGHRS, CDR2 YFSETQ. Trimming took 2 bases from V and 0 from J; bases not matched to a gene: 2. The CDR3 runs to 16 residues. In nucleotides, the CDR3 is TGCGCCAGCAGCTTAGGGACAGGGTCAACTAATGAAAAACTGTTTTTT. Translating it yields CASSLGTGSTNEKLFF.

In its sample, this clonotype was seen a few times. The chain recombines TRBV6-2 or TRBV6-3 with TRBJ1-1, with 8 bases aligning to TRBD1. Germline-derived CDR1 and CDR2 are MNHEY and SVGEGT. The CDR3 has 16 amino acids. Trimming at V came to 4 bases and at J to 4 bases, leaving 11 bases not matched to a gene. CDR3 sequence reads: CASSFSWTGSSTEAFF. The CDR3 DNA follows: TGTGCCAGCAGTTTTTCGTGGACAGGGTCTAGCACTGAAGCTTTCTTT.

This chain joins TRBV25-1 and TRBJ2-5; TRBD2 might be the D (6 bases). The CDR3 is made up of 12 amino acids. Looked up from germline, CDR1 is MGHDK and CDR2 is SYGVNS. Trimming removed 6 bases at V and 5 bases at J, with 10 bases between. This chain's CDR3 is CASSGEAETQYF. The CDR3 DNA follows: TGTGCCAGCAGCGGGGAGGCGGAGACCCAGTACTTC.

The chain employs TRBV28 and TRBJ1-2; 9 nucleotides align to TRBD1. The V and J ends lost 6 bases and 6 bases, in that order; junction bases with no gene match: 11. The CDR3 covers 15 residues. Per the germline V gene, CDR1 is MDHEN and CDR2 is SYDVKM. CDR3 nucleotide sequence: TGTGCCAGCAGACGCAGGGACAGGGTAGAGGATGGCTACACCTTC. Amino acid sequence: CASRRRDRVEDGYTF.

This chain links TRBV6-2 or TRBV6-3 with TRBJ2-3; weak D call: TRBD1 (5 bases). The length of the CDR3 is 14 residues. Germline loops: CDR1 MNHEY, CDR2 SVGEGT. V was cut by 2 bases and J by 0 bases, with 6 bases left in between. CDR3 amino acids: CASSYDRSTDTQYF. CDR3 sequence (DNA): TGTGCCAGCAGTTACGACAGAAGCACAGATACGCAGTATTTT.

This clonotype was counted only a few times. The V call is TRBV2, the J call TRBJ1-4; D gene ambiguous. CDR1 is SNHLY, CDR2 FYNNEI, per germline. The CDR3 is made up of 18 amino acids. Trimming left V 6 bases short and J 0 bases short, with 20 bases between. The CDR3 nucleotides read TGTGCCAGCAGGGCTGGGCCATTAACCGCTGCAACTAATGAAAAACTGTTTTTT. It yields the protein CASRAGPLTAATNEKLFF.

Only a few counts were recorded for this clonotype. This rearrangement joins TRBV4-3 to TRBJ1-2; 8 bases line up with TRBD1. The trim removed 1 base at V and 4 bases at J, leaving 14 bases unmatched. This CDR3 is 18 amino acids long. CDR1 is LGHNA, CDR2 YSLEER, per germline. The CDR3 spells CASSQGRSTGVGSYGYTF. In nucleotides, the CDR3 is TGCGCCAGCAGCCAAGGTCGGTCGACAGGGGTAGGCTCCTATGGCTACACCTTC.